A single sample is the source of the 22 T cell receptor beta chains below, sequenced in a study of blood T cell repertoires in COVID-19. Method: immunoSEQ multiplex PCR; TCRdb's copy keeps in-frame clones and lacks some. The data contain 250,000 to 350,000 clones, about nine tenths of them seen just once; the ten biggest clones take up roughly 2.9%. Material: peripheral blood. These TCRs come from a woman between 25 and 40 years old with COVID-19, enrolled during active disease.

This clone has at least ten counts. The chain recombines TRBV7-8 with TRBJ1-1; 11 nucleotides align to TRBD1. The V gene's germline CDR1 is SGHVS and CDR2 FQNEAQ. The CDR3 is 16 residues long. V lost 5 bases to trimming and J lost 2 bases; unmatched junction nucleotides: 7. The DNA of the CDR3 is TGTGCCAGCAGCGGCCGGGACAGGGGGAGTAACACTGAAGCTTTCTTT. Translating it yields CASSGRDRGSNTEAFF.

This chain joins TRBV6-5 and TRBJ1-3; 7 bases are shared with TRBD1. Germline values: CDR1 MNHEY, CDR2 SVGAGI. The V gene end was trimmed by 6 bases and the J gene end by 4 bases; junction bases not matched to a gene: 9. This CDR3 has 15 residues. This chain's CDR3 is CASSPSGTAGNTIYF. In DNA, the CDR3 is TGTGCCAGCAGCCCATCCGGGACAGCAGGAAACACCATATATTTT.

The V gene is TRBV28, the J gene TRBJ1-5, with TRBD1 matching 8 bases. Germline CDR1 MDHEN, CDR2 SYDVKM. V lost 6 bases and J lost 9; bases outside the gene matches: 10. The CDR3 consists of 14 residues. CDR3 protein: CASRKTGGDSPQHF. CDR3 bases: TGTGCCAGCAGGAAAACAGGGGGGGATTCGCCCCAGCATTTT. The whole variable domain, remainder taken from reference TRBV28 and TRBJ1-5, is DVKVTQSSRYLVKRTGEKVFLECVQDMDHENMFWYRQDPGLGLRLIYFSYDVKMKEKGDIPEGYSVSREKKERFSLILESASTNQTSMYLCASRKTGGDSPQHFGDGTRLSIL.

This clone was detected once. This chain links TRBV2 with TRBJ1-4; TRBD1 matches at 9 bases. Germline CDR1 reads SNHLY; CDR2 reads FYNNEI. The CDR3 is 14 amino acids. V trimming: 7 bases; J trimming: 7 bases; junction bases outside the gene matches: 7. CDR3 protein: CASMPGTGSEKLFF. CDR3 coding DNA: TGTGCCAGCATGCCCGGGACAGGGAGTGAAAAACTGTTTTTT. Together with reference TRBV2 and TRBJ1-4, the CDR3 gives the full variable domain: EPEVTQTPSHQVTQMGQEVILRCVPISNHLYFYWYRQILGQKVEFLVSFYNNEISEKSEIFDDQFSVERPDGSNFTLKIRSTKLEDSAMYFCASMPGTGSEKLFFGSGTQLSVL.

The rearrangement uses TRBV7-9 and TRBJ1-1; D perhaps matches TRBD1 (5 bases). This CDR3 contains 15 residues. The germline V and J ends were trimmed by 5 bases and 3 bases, with 16 bases remaining between them. Germline loops: CDR1 SEHNR, CDR2 FQNEAQ (reference sequence). This CDR3 reads CASSPVVGVDTEAFF. In DNA, the CDR3 is TGTGCCAGCAGCCCAGTGGTAGGGGTGGACACTGAAGCTTTCTTT.

The rearrangement links TRBV19 to TRBJ1-5, with 10 bases matching TRBD1. The germline gives CDR1 LNHDA, CDR2 SQIVND (reference sequence). The CDR3 totals 15 residues. V gave up 6 bases and J gave up 2 bases; unmatched junction bases: 4. CDR3 region: CASSPGTGGNQPQHF. The CDR3 DNA reads as TGTGCCAGTAGCCCCGGGACAGGGGGCAATCAGCCCCAGCATTTT.

The chain combines TRBV6-5 with TRBJ1-2; the match to TRBD1 covers 7 bases. The CDR3 loop spans 13 amino acids. Per germline, CDR1 MNHEY and CDR2 SVGAGI. V gave up 6 bases and J gave up 4 bases; unmatched junction bases: 5. The CDR3, as DNA: TGTGCCAGCAGACGGGACAGTCTCTATGGCTACACCTTC. As protein: CASRRDSLYGYTF.

The V call is TRBV7-6, the J call TRBJ2-3; D is ambiguous. This CDR3 spans 16 amino acids. The germline V gene encodes CDR1 SGHVS and CDR2 FNYEAQ. V was shortened by 4 bases and J by 2 bases, with 16 bases between the two germline ends. CDR3 nucleotides: TGTGCCAGCAGCTCGACTGCATTTGCGGCCACAGATACGCAGTATTTT. This encodes CASSSTAFAATDTQYF.

The genes are TRBV6-1 and TRBJ2-5; D ambiguous. The germline CDR1 and CDR2 sequences are MNHNS and SASEGT. The V and J ends lost 1 base and 3 bases respectively, with 9 bases between them. This CDR3 is 14 amino acids long. CDR3 region: CASSEGGREETQYF. CDR3 bases: TGTGCCAGCAGTGAAGGAGGCAGAGAAGAGACCCAGTACTTC.

The chain uses TRBV6-6 and TRBJ1-5; TRBD1 matches 9 bases. With V trimmed by 6 bases and J by 4 bases, 10 bases remained unmatched. This CDR3 comprises 16 residues. Germline V CDR1 and CDR2: MNHNY, SVGAGI (reference sequence). The CDR3 sequence: CASSSTGTGHNQPQHF. The CDR3 coding sequence is TGTGCCAGCAGCTCTACCGGGACAGGGCATAATCAGCCCCAGCATTTT.

The chain couples TRBV19 to TRBJ1-3, with 7 bases identical to TRBD1. Trimming took 0 bases from V and 0 from J; bases not matched to a gene: 8. The CDR3 length is 18 residues. Germline V gene data show CDR1 as LNHDA and CDR2 as SQIVND (reference sequence). CDR3 protein: CASSIDLGTVRSGNTIYF. DNA for the CDR3: TGTGCCAGTAGTATAGATCTCGGGACAGTCCGCTCTGGAAACACCATATATTTT.

The chain carries TRBV19 and TRBJ1-6, with D uncertain. The CDR3 length is 12 residues. Germline V gene data show CDR1 as LNHDA and CDR2 as SQIVND (reference sequence). Deletions cut 6 bases from V and 11 bases from J, with 11 bases between. CDR3 sequence: CASREGVTPLHF. CDR3 DNA: TGTGCCAGTAGAGAGGGAGTAACACCCCTCCACTTT.

This chain links TRBV9 with TRBJ2-2; TRBD2 matches at 10 bases. The germline V gene encodes CDR1 SGDLS and CDR2 YYNGEE. V shed 4 bases and J 1 base; nucleotides not matched to a gene: 4. The CDR3 covers 16 residues. CDR3 DNA sequence: TGTGCCAGCAGCTTCACTAGCGGGAAGAACACCGGGGAGCTGTTTTTT. This encodes CASSFTSGKNTGELFF.

The chain recombines TRBV28 with TRBJ2-5, with 7 bases lining up with TRBD1. Per germline, CDR1 MDHEN and CDR2 SYDVKM. The CDR3 length is 14 residues. V was clipped by 5 bases and J by 4 bases; unmatched bases: 7. This CDR3 is CASSPSDRAETQYF. CDR3 DNA: TGTGCCAGCAGTCCTTCCGACAGGGCAGAGACCCAGTACTTC. Drawing the rest from reference TRBV28 and TRBJ2-5, the complete variable domain is DVKVTQSSRYLVKRTGEKVFLECVQDMDHENMFWYRQDPGLGLRLIYFSYDVKMKEKGDIPEGYSVSREKKERFSLILESASTNQTSMYLCASSPSDRAETQYFGPGTRLLVL.

A remark on this clone: Lacking the conserved final phenylalanine or tryptophan, this CDR3 likely reflects a read error. Because the CDR3's place on the DNA is in doubt, the DNA is left out and the CDR3 is given as listed by TCRdb. The J gene is TRBJ1-4, the V gene TRBV10-3; TRBD1, the table's D call, lacks a check against the DNA. The CDR3 sequence runs 8 residues, both termini included. In germline, CDR1 is ENHRY, CDR2 SYGVKD. The CDR3: CAINETGP.

V is TRBV7-2 and J is TRBJ2-3; 9 nucleotides agree with TRBD2. V lost 4 bases, J lost 4 bases, and 3 bases stayed unmatched. The CDR3 consists of 14 residues. Looked up from germline, CDR1 is SGHTA and CDR2 is FQGNSA. The CDR3 nucleotides read TGTGCCAGCAGCTGGGGACTAGCCCCAGATACGCAGTATTTT. Protein sequence: CASSWGLAPDTQYF.

The gene calls are TRBV7-9 and TRBJ1-1, with a tentative D call TRBD1 (5 bases). Trimming shortened V by 7 bases and J by 11 bases, and 20 bases separated the two germline ends. The length of the CDR3 is 13 residues. Germline lookup yields CDR1 SEHNR and CDR2 FQNEAQ (reference sequence). CDR3 in DNA: TGTGCCAGCATCCAGCAGGGAGGTATGTCGGCTTTCTTT. This translates into CASIQQGGMSAFF.

This rearrangement joins TRBV5-1 to TRBJ2-3; 11 positions match TRBD2. Unmatched junction bases numbered 9, after V lost 4 bases and J lost 2 bases. Looked up from germline, CDR1 is SGHRS and CDR2 is YFSETQ. There are 17 residues in the CDR3. CDR3 in DNA: TGCGCCAGCAGCCCCGCCGGGACTAGCGGCCCCACAGATACGCAGTATTTT. This sequence encodes CASSPAGTSGPTDTQYF.

The chain uses TRBV5-6 and TRBJ2-7, with a possible D match to TRBD1 (6 bases). Deletions cut 4 bases from V and 3 bases from J, with 11 bases between. Germline V gene data show CDR1 as SGHDT and CDR2 as YYEEEE. This CDR3 has 13 amino acids. The DNA for the CDR3 is TGTGCCAGCAGCCCACAGGGATACTACGAGCAGTACTTC. Protein: CASSPQGYYEQYF.

The genes are TRBV7-3 and TRBJ2-6, with 7 bases lining up with TRBD2. This CDR3 contains 17 residues. After removal of 3 bases from V and 0 bases from J, the junction contained 5 bases not matched to a gene. Germline assignment: CDR1 SGHTA and CDR2 FQGTGA. In DNA form, the CDR3 reads TGTGCCAGCAGCTTGGGAGGGACGCCCTCTGGGGCCAACGTCCTGACTTTC. This translates into CASSLGGTPSGANVLTF.

The chain is built from TRBV5-1 and TRBJ1-1; D is possibly TRBD1 (6 bases). The germline V gene encodes CDR1 SGHRS and CDR2 YFSETQ. The CDR3 runs 15 residues. The V gene lost 4 bases and the J gene lost 6 bases, with 19 bases spanning the gap. The CDR3 bases are TGCGCCAGCAGCCTCCGAGGGGGGGAGAGCGCTGAAGCTTTCTTT. Translation: CASSLRGGESAEAFF.

This chain links TRBV2 with TRBJ1-5; 11 bases are a match to TRBD1. The V and J ends lost 3 bases and 4 bases, in that order; junction bases with no gene match: 5. This CDR3 is 16 amino acids long. CDR1 is SNHLY, CDR2 FYNNEI, per germline. The CDR3 reads CASSEGTGGQNQPQHF. In DNA form, the CDR3 reads TGTGCCAGCAGTGAGGGGACAGGGGGTCAAAATCAGCCCCAGCATTTT.